The T cell receptor (beta chain) under discussion was sequenced for a study of shared clonotypes between healthy human individuals. TCRdb's table, derived via immunoSEQ multiplex PCR, lists solely in-frame clones and lacks some. The data hold approximately 980,000 clones, with approximately 76% observed a single time. The V and J ends lost 3 bases and 4 bases, in that order; junction bases with no gene match: 6. The germline CDR1 and CDR2 sequences are SEHNR and FQNEAQ (reference sequence). The CDR3 totals 17 residues. This clone came up a few times. Only Caucasian adults living in Nashville, Tennessee served as donors.

The sequencing sample was made of memory CD4+ T cells sorted from blood. The subset here: CD45RA-negative fraction. The rearrangement joins TRBV7-9 to TRBJ2-7; 16 bases align to TRBD2. The source of this sequence is a young man in good health. The CDR3 sequence: CASSFGTSGRAGYEQYF. The CDR3 nucleotides are TGTGCCAGCAGCTTCGGGACTAGCGGGAGGGCCGGGTACGAGCAGTACTTC.